This T cell receptor beta chain originates from a study of post-analysis software for immune sequencing data. Study details: Disease courses included relapsing-remitting, secondary progressive and progressive-relapsing multiple sclerosis. Findings and limits, study-wide: Roughly five TRBV segments, including TRBV5-6, TRBV5-1 and TRBV20-1, were more frequent in patients than controls. Compared against controls, patients with multiple sclerosis displayed significantly lower normalized Chao1 diversity. The F measure placed samples prepared in the same batch into strongly shared clusters.

For this clonotype: Its antigen is still unknown.

Prepared libraries of TCR beta cDNA carried unique molecular identifiers. Between about 0.85 and 10 million T cells gave rise to hundreds of thousands of cDNA molecules. TCRdb recomputed calls from the PCR reads with MiXCR, one row per CDR3 protein. The table has 600,000 to 700,000 distinct CDR3 sequences, around 64% seen once; the top ten hold about 11%. The CDR3 is 13 residues long. CDR1 is SGDLS and CDR2 is YYNGEE in the germline V gene. Trimming left V 0 bases short and J 3 bases short, with 7 bases between. J is TRBJ2-7 and V is TRBV9; D call uncertain. The receptor's source is a girl aged 2-9 years with multiple sclerosis. The sample consisted of blood. The CDR3 DNA reads TGTGCCAGCAGCGTAGATGTCGGCTACGAGCAGTACTTC. This gives the protein CASSVDVGYEQYF.